These 8 T cell receptor beta chains originate from one sample sequenced in a study of cytomegalovirus exposure and HLA in healthy donors. Researchers ran the PCR with 60 Vbeta and 13 Jbeta primers. Sequencing used immunoSEQ multiplex PCR; TCRdb keeps in-frame clones, though not all of them. The sample holds approximately 190,000 clones, 75% to 85% seen once. Sequenced: PBMCs. The receptors were gathered from a woman aged 45 to 65 in good health and CMV-seropositive.

The rearrangement joins TRBV7-2 to TRBJ2-3, with 11 bases aligning to TRBD2. Trimming at V came to 5 bases and at J to 5 bases, leaving 6 bases not matched to a gene. The CDR3 sequence is 15 residues long. Germline V gene lookup returns CDR1 SGHTA and CDR2 FQGNSA. The CDR3 DNA reads TGTGCCAGCAGCCTTAGCGGGGGGGCAAAAGATACGCAGTATTTT. Its translation is CASSLSGGAKDTQYF. The full variable domain, with the rest looked up from reference TRBV7-2 and TRBJ2-3, is GAGVSQSPSNKVTEKGKDVELRCDPISGHTALYWYRQSLGQGLEFLIYFQGNSAPDKSGLPSDRFSAERTGGSVSTLTIQRTQQEDSAVYLCASSLSGGAKDTQYFGPGTRLTVL.

The sample holds one count of this clone. This chain links TRBV19 with TRBJ2-7; 15 nucleotides agree with TRBD2. J lost 5 bases, V lost 6 bases, and 8 bases had no gene match. The germline gives CDR1 LNHDA, CDR2 SQIVND (reference sequence). The CDR3 is made up of 16 amino acids. This CDR3 is CASSQPGTSGRNEQYF. CDR3 nucleotide sequence: TGTGCCAGTAGCCAACCCGGGACTAGCGGGAGGAACGAGCAGTACTTC. The whole variable domain, filled in from reference TRBV19 and TRBJ2-7, reads DGGITQSPKYLFRKEGQNVTLSCEQNLNHDAMYWYRQDPGQGLRLIYYSQIVNDFQKGDIAEGYSVSREKKESFPLTVTSAQKNPTAFYLCASSQPGTSGRNEQYFGPGTRLTVT.

V gene TRBV16 combines with J gene TRBJ1-5; maybe TRBD1 (6 bases). The CDR3 has 16 amino acids. Germline V gene sequence: CDR1 KGHSY, CDR2 FQNENV. The germline V and J ends were trimmed by 0 bases and 4 bases, with 13 bases remaining between them. CDR3 protein: CASSQSQAGTNQPQHF. The CDR3 DNA follows: TGTGCCAGCAGCCAATCCCAGGCAGGGACAAATCAGCCCCAGCATTTT.

Worth noting for this clone: The same CDR3 is also encoded by other DNA sequences in this sample. V and J are TRBV7-9 and TRBJ2-2, with D unclear. Trimming removed 5 bases from V and 2 bases from J, with 12 bases in between. CDR1 and CDR2 (germline): SEHNR, FQNEAQ (reference sequence). CDR3 size: 15 residues. CDR3 in amino acids: CASSLARRNTGELFF. CDR3 DNA: TGTGCCAGCAGCCTCGCTAGGCGAAACACCGGGGAGCTGTTTTTT.

The chain employs TRBV18 and TRBJ1-3; tentative D call: TRBD1 (6 bases). The CDR3 is 17 amino acids. Germline V gene lookup returns CDR1 KGHSH and CDR2 LQKENI. V lost 2 bases and J 0 bases, leaving 14 bases between the germline ends. CDR3 sequence reads: CASSPNPGGSSGNTIYF. The CDR3 DNA reads TGTGCCAGCTCACCAAATCCTGGGGGCAGCTCTGGAAACACCATATATTTT.

The chain uses TRBV5-1 and TRBJ1-4; TRBD1 matches at 10 bases. CDR1 is SGHRS, CDR2 YFSETQ, per germline. V lost 0 bases to trimming and J lost 6 bases; unmatched junction nucleotides: 5. The length of the CDR3 is 16 residues. CDR3 nucleotide sequence: TGCGCCAGCAGCTTGGCCCGGGGGACAGGGGATGAAAAACTGTTTTTT. Its translation is CASSLARGTGDEKLFF.

The genes are TRBV7-8 and TRBJ2-1; D gene uncertain. Germline-derived CDR1 and CDR2 are SGHVS and FQNEAQ. V lost 1 base to trimming and J lost 6 bases, with 10 bases between them. The CDR3 sequence is 14 residues long. CDR3: CASSLVYRSNEQFF. CDR3 in DNA: TGTGCCAGCAGCTTAGTCTATAGATCCAATGAGCAGTTCTTC.

The sample holds one count of this clone. The V and J genes are TRBV11-2 and TRBJ1-4; tentative D call: TRBD1 (5 bases). The CDR3 contains 15 residues. Between the trimmed V and J ends, which lost 5 bases and 8 bases, there was a span of 18 bases. Germline loops: CDR1 SGHAT, CDR2 FQNNGV. Here the CDR3 DNA reads TGTGCCAGCAGCCCGGGACCCCTGGGGGGGGAAAAACTGTTTTTT. Amino acids: CASSPGPLGGEKLFF.